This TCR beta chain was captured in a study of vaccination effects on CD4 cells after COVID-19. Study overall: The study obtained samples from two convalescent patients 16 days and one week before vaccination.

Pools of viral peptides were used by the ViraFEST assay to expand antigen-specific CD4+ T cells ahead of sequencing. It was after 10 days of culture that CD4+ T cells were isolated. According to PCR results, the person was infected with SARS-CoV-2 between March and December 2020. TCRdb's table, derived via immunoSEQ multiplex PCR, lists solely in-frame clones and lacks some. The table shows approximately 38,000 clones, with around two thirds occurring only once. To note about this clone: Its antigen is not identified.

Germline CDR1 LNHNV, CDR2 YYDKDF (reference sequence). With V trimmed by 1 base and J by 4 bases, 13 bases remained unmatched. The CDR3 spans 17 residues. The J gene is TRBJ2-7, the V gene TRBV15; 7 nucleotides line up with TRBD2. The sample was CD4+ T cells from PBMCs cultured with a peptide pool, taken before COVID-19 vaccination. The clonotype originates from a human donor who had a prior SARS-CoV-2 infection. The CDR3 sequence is CATSRASGGVSGYEQYF. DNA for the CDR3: TGTGCCACCAGCAGAGCTTCTGGGGGGGTGAGTGGGTACGAGCAGTACTTC.